A single count supports the clone carrying this TCR beta chain. Its antigen is unidentified. Trimming pared 5 bases from V and 6 bases from J, leaving 20 bases between. The length of the CDR3 is 15 residues. Germline V CDR1 and CDR2: MNHEY, SMNVEV (reference sequence). Patients with autoimmune history or systemic immunosuppression were excluded. Assay used: immunoSEQ multiplex PCR; TCRdb lists only in-frame clones, some missing. The sample includes 13,000 or so clones, about 81% of them seen just once. The data derive from a study of OX40 agonist ivuxolimab in advanced cancers. Overall study results and limits: CD4+ and CD8+ blood T cells expanded clonally by week 6 at 0.1 to 3.0 mg/kg.

The material was CD4+ or CD8+ T cells sorted from blood, obtained in a trial of the OX40 agonist ivuxolimab. The TCR comes from an adult with an advanced solid tumor such as melanoma, head and neck, liver or kidney cancer. The genes are TRBV27 and TRBJ2-7; unclear D gene. The CDR3: CASSPLIGNLGEQYF. The CDR3 DNA reads TGTGCCAGCAGTCCCCTCATAGGGAACCTTGGCGAGCAGTACTTC.